This TCR beta chain derives from a study of blood T cells in healthy people across ages. Trimming cost V 3 bases and J 1 base, with 9 bases left between them. The CDR3 loop spans 14 amino acids. Per germline, CDR1 SGHDN and CDR2 FVKESK. The use of a sample-barcoded 5' primer and a J-beta primer mix characterized a second PCR of roughly 6 to 11 cycles. Each CDR3 protein gets one entry after TCRdb re-called the 5' RACE reads with MiXCR. The data show about 1,500,000 distinct CDR3 sequences, roughly 45% seen once. General observations from the study: The donors' CMV status was not determined, possibly confounding changes in expanded clonotypes. Compared with aged donors, long-lived donors showed fewer expanded clones, suggesting selection.

Details on this clonotype: Its antigen is still unknown.

The chain links TRBV14 to TRBJ1-1; no definite D call. The receptor was derived from a woman aged 18-30 years in good health. Sequenced sample: blood. This CDR3 reads CASSHLQKNTEAFF. CDR3 in DNA: TGTGCCAGCAGCCATCTCCAAAAGAACACTGAAGCTTTCTTT.